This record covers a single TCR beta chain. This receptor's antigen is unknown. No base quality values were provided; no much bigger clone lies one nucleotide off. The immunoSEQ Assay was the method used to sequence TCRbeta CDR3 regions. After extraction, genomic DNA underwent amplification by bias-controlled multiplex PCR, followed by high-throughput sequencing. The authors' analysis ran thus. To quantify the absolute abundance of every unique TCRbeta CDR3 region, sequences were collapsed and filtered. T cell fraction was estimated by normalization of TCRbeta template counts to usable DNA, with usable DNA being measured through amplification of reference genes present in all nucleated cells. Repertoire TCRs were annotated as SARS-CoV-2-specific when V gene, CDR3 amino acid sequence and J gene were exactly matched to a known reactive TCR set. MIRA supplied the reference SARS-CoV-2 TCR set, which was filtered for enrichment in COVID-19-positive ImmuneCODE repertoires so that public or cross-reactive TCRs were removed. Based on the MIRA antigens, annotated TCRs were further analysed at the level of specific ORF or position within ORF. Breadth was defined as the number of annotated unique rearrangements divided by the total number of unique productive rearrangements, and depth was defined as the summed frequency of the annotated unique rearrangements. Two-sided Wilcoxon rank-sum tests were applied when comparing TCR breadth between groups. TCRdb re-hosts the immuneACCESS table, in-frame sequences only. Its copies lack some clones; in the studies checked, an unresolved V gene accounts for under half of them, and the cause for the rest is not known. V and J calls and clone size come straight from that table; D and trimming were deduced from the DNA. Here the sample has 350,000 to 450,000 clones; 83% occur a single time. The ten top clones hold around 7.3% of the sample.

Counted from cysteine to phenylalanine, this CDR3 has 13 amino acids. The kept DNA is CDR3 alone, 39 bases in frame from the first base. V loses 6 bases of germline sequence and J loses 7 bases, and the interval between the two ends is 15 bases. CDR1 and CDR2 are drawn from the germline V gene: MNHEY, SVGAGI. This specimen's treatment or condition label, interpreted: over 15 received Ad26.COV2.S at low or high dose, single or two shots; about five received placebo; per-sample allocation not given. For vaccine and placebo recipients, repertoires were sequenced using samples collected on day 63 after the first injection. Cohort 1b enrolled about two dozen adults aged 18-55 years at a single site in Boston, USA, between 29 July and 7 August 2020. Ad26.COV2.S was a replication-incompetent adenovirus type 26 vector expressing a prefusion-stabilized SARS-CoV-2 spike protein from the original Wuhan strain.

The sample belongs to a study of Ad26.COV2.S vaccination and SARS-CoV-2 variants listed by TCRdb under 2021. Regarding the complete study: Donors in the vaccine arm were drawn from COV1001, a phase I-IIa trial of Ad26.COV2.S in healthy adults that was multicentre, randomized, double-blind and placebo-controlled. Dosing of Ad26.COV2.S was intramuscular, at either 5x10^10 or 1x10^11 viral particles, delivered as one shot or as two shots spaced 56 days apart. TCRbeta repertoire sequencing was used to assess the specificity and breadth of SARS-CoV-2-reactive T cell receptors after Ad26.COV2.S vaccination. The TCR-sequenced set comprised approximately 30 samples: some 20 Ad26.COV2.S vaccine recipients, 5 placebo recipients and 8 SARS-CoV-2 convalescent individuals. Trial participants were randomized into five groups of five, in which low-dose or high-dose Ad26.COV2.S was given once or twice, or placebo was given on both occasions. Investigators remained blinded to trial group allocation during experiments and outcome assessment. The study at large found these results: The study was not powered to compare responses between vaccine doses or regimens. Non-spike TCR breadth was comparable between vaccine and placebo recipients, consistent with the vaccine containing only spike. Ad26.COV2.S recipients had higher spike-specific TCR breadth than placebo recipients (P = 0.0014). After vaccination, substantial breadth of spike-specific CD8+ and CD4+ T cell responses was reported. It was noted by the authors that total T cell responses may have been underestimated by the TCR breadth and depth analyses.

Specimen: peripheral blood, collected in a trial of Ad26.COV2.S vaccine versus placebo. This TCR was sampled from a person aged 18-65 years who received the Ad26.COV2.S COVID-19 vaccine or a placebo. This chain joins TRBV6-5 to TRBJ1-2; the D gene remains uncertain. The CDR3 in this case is CASSTSLGRGYTF. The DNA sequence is TGTGCCAGCAGCACATCACTCGGACGTGGCTACACCTTC.